This T cell receptor (beta chain) was obtained from a study of blood T cell repertoires in COVID-19. At the level of the study: PBMCs, B-cell-depleted T cells, or T cells were the source of the cDNA or gDNA that made up the material.

The protocol was immunoSEQ multiplex PCR, while the TCRdb copy is restricted to in-frame clones and leaves out a portion. The repertoire holds around 280,000 clones, with roughly 86% as singletons. CDR3 length equals 18 residues. The clonotype was recovered from a woman in her twenties or thirties who had recovered from COVID-19. The J gene is TRBJ2-2, the V gene TRBV21-1; the table names TRBD2, a call not compared with the DNA. TRBV21-1 is a pseudogene. The sample was peripheral blood. The CDR3, as DNA: TGTGCCAGCAGCAAAGAGGTCTTCGCGGGGGCGGCCACCGGGGAGCTGTTTTTT. Protein product: CASSKEVFAGAATGELFF.